This T cell receptor beta chain was obtained from a study of blood T cell repertoires in COVID-19. Study-level information: The cDNA or gDNA used as material had been derived from T cells, B-cell-depleted T cells, or PBMCs.

V was trimmed by 4 bases and J by 2 bases, leaving 12 bases between them. The CDR3 totals 14 residues. CDR1 is LNHDA and CDR2 is SQIVND in the germline V gene (reference sequence). Produced via immunoSEQ multiplex PCR; TCRdb's table is partial and in-frame only. The sample lists about 180,000 clones, 70% to 90% occurring once. This TCR came from an elderly woman with acute or convalescent COVID-19. The chain links TRBV19 to TRBJ2-7, with D tentatively TRBD1 (5 bases). The material sequenced was peripheral blood. The CDR3 region has the DNA TGTGCCAGTAGTACGACAGTCCGGGCCTACGAGCAGTACTTC. This gives the protein CASSTTVRAYEQYF.